Presented here are 29 T cell receptor beta chains from one specimen sequenced in a study of OX40 agonist ivuxolimab in advanced cancers. Profiled with immunoSEQ multiplex PCR; TCRdb holds only in-frame clones, not every one. The sample consists of some 77,000 clones, around 80% of them appearing once. Sequencing used CD4+ or CD8+ T cells sorted from blood, obtained in a trial of the OX40 agonist ivuxolimab. Receptors were obtained from an adult with an advanced solid tumor such as melanoma, head and neck, liver or kidney cancer.

V is TRBV10-3 and J is TRBJ1-5; weak D call: TRBD1 (6 bases). CDR1 is ENHRY and CDR2 is SYGVKD in the germline V gene. V lost 6 bases, J lost 2 bases, and 14 bases lay in between. There are 15 residues in the CDR3. The DNA of the CDR3 is TGTGCCATCAGCCCACAGGGATATGGCAATCAGCCCCAGCATTTT. Amino acids: CAISPQGYGNQPQHF.

V is TRBV7-9 and J is TRBJ1-1; 10 bases match TRBD1. CDR3 length: 13 amino acids. Germline CDR1 is SEHNR and CDR2 is FQNEAQ (reference sequence). V gave up 10 bases and J gave up 5 bases; unmatched junction bases: 7. The CDR3 loop reads CATKGQGQTEAFF. CDR3 in DNA: TGTGCCACCAAGGGACAGGGGCAAACTGAAGCTTTCTTT.

The chain recombines TRBV4-1 with TRBJ2-3; the D gene could be TRBD1 or TRBD2 (5 bases each). The V gene lost 1 base and the J gene lost 6 bases, with 17 bases spanning the gap. Per germline, CDR1 MGHRA and CDR2 YSYEKL. The CDR3 consists of 16 residues. CDR3 in amino acids: CASSQVGPALGDTQYF. Written as DNA, the CDR3 is TGCGCCAGCAGCCAAGTGGGACCTGCGTTGGGGGATACGCAGTATTTT.

The rearrangement joins TRBV19 to TRBJ2-7, with unresolved D. V dropped 11 bases and J dropped 0 bases, with 17 bases sitting between them. The CDR3 is 14 residues long. Germline CDR1 is LNHDA and CDR2 is SQIVND (reference sequence). CDR3 protein: CASALSESSYEQYF. The CDR3, as DNA: TGTGCCTCCGCTCTGTCGGAGAGCTCCTACGAGCAGTACTTC.

This clone occurred a few times. The chain carries TRBV6-5 and TRBJ2-5; 9 bases align to TRBD1. Germline V CDR1 and CDR2: MNHEY, SVGAGI. Germline trimming cut 6 bases from V and 5 bases from J; bases unmatched to any gene: 7. There are 14 residues in the CDR3. The CDR3 spells CASSLTGGLETQYF. Written as DNA, the CDR3 is TGTGCCAGCAGCCTGACAGGGGGGTTGGAGACCCAGTACTTC.

The chain has TRBV10-3 and TRBJ2-6, with TRBD2 matching over 8 bases. Germline CDR1 ENHRY, CDR2 SYGVKD. V trimming: 6 bases; J trimming: 0 bases; junction bases outside the gene matches: 4. The CDR3 loop spans 16 amino acids. CDR3 in amino acids: CAISRLAGSGANVLTF. Here the CDR3 DNA reads TGTGCCATCAGCCGGCTAGCGGGCTCTGGGGCCAACGTCCTGACTTTC.

The chain links TRBV28 to TRBJ2-2, with TRBD1 matching over 9 bases. The CDR3 is 16 amino acids. V was clipped by 3 bases and J by 5 bases; unmatched bases: 7. From germline, CDR1 is MDHEN and CDR2 SYDVKM. CDR3 in DNA: TGTGCCAGCAGTTTCCATGGGACAGGGAAGACCGGGGAGCTGTTTTTT. It codes for CASSFHGTGKTGELFF.

In its sample, this clone was seen once. This chain connects TRBV11-3 to TRBJ1-3, with no clear D. CDR3 length: 15 amino acids. The germline V gene has CDR1 SGHNT and CDR2 YENEEA. V lost 1 base, J lost 1 base, and 8 bases lay in between. The CDR3 spells CASSLGLSSGNTIYF. DNA for the CDR3: TGTGCCAGCAGCTTAGGCCTATCTTCTGGAAACACCATATATTTT. Full variable domain (missing parts from reference TRBV11-3 and TRBJ1-3): EAGVVQSPRYKIIEKKQPVAFWCNPISGHNTLYWYLQNLGQGPELLIRYENEEAVDDSQLPKDRFSAERLKGVDSTLKIQPAELGDSAVYLCASSLGLSSGNTIYFGEGSWLTVV.

V and J are TRBV7-8 and TRBJ2-5; D gene ambiguous. Germline CDR1 and CDR2: SGHVS and FQNEAQ. The CDR3 length is 13 residues. V shed 2 bases and J shed 5 bases, with 9 bases lying between them. Here the CDR3 DNA reads TGTGCCAGCAGCTTAACACGGGTTGAGACCCAGTACTTC. Amino acid sequence: CASSLTRVETQYF.

The chain couples TRBV2 to TRBJ1-2; no firm D call. With 5 bases removed from V and 1 base from J, the gap between germline ends came to 2 bases. CDR1 is SNHLY and CDR2 is FYNNEI in the germline V gene. The CDR3 is 11 amino acids. The CDR3, as DNA: TGTGCCAGCAGTAATAACTATGGCTACACCTTC. Protein product: CASSNNYGYTF.

V usage is TRBV30 and J usage is TRBJ1-4, with D possibly TRBD1 on 6 matching bases. In germline, CDR1 is GTSNPN, CDR2 SVGIG (reference sequence). The CDR3 extends over 13 amino acids. V was clipped by 8 bases and J by 1 base, with 11 bases between them. This CDR3 reads CARSQGTNEKLFF. CDR3 in DNA: TGTGCCAGGTCACAGGGAACTAATGAAAAACTGTTTTTT.

This CDR3 reads CASSWLGAGVPNEQFF. CDR3 coding DNA: TGTGCCAGCAGCTGGCTGGGAGCGGGAGTCCCCAATGAGCAGTTCTTC. This sequence joins TRBV7-2 and TRBJ2-1, with 8 bases identical to TRBD2. The CDR3 covers 16 residues. Losses at the gene ends were 4 bases for V and 6 bases for J; bases not matched to a gene: 11. Germline CDR1 SGHTA, CDR2 FQGNSA. The complete variable domain, with remaining parts taken from reference TRBV7-2 and TRBJ2-1, reads GAGVSQSPSNKVTEKGKDVELRCDPISGHTALYWYRQSLGQGLEFLIYFQGNSAPDKSGLPSDRFSAERTGGSVSTLTIQRTQQEDSAVYLCASSWLGAGVPNEQFFGPGTRLTVL.

Of note for this clone: An end of the junction differs from the germline gene, which may be a read error. The gene calls are TRBV19 and TRBJ1-5; weak D call: TRBD1 (5 bases). CDR1 and CDR2 (germline): LNHDA, SQIVND (reference sequence). The CDR3 has 13 amino acids. The chain's CDR3 is CATSGGEGQPQHF. CDR3 DNA sequence: TGTGCCACTAGTGGGGGGGAAGGGCAGCCCCAGCATTTT.

The chain employs TRBV6-1 and TRBJ1-5; D unclear. The CDR3 runs to 14 residues. Trimming stripped 2 bases from V and 7 bases from J, with 12 bases between. Germline loops: CDR1 MNHNS, CDR2 SASEGT. CDR3 protein: CASSEWPGGQPQHF. CDR3 nucleotides: TGTGCCAGCAGTGAATGGCCGGGCGGCCAGCCCCAGCATTTT.

The chain uses TRBV5-6 and TRBJ1-3; D is possibly TRBD1 (6 bases). V gave up 3 bases and J gave up 1 base, with 8 bases separating them. Germline CDR1 SGHDT, CDR2 YYEEEE. The CDR3 is made up of 14 amino acids. CDR3 DNA: TGTGCCAGCAGCTCCCAGGGGTCTGGAAACACCATATATTTT. Translated: CASSSQGSGNTIYF.

This chain uses TRBV18 with TRBJ1-4; 10 bases agree with TRBD1. Germline CDR1 is KGHSH and CDR2 is LQKENI. V dropped 3 bases and J dropped 1; count of bases not matched to a gene: 2. CDR3 length: 16 amino acids. CDR3 in DNA: TGTGCCAGCTCACCGAGGACAGGGGGAACTAATGAAAAACTGTTTTTT. This gives the protein CASSPRTGGTNEKLFF.

The CDR3 bases are TGTGCCAGCTCACCTGGACAGGGGCAGTACGAGCAGTACTTC. Translation gives CASSPGQGQYEQYF. This sequence joins TRBV18 and TRBJ2-7, with 9 positions matching TRBD1. Germline V CDR1 and CDR2: KGHSH, LQKENI. The CDR3 runs 14 residues. Losses at the gene ends were 3 bases for V and 4 bases for J; bases not matched to a gene: 4.

V and J are TRBV7-2 and TRBJ2-1; 12 nucleotides agree with TRBD2. The CDR3 extends over 19 amino acids. CDR1 SGHTA and CDR2 FQGNSA come from the germline V gene. With 1 base clipped from V and 7 bases from J, the junction kept 14 bases outside the gene matches. In DNA, the CDR3 is TGTGCCAGCAGCTTAGACCCCCCCCTCCTAGCGGGAGGGCGAAATGAGCAGTTCTTC. This translates into CASSLDPPLLAGGRNEQFF.

This chain joins TRBV7-2 and TRBJ1-1, with 8 bases that match TRBD1. This CDR3 is 14 amino acids long. V was clipped by 5 bases and J by 5 bases; unmatched bases: 7. Looked up from germline, CDR1 is SGHTA and CDR2 is FQGNSA. The CDR3 here is CASSASRGRTEAFF. The CDR3 DNA sequence: TGTGCCAGCAGCGCAAGCAGGGGGCGGACTGAAGCTTTCTTT.

The chain employs TRBV7-6 and TRBJ1-3; D unclear. The germline CDR1 and CDR2 sequences are SGHVS and FNYEAQ. The germline V and J ends were trimmed by 2 bases and 2 bases, with 7 bases remaining between them. This CDR3 contains 14 residues. The chain's CDR3 is CASSLIAAGNTIYF. CDR3 DNA: TGTGCCAGCAGCTTAATTGCAGCTGGAAACACCATATATTTT. Together with reference TRBV7-6 and TRBJ1-3, the CDR3 gives the full variable domain: GAGVSQSPRYKVTKRGQDVALRCDPISGHVSLYWYRQALGQGPEFLTYFNYEAQQDKSGLPNDRFSAERPEGSISTLTIQRTEQRDSAMYRCASSLIAAGNTIYFGEGSWLTVV.

V and J are TRBV5-5 and TRBJ1-2; D remains ambiguous. Germline assignment: CDR1 SGHKS and CDR2 YYEKEE (reference sequence). Deletions cut 4 bases from V and 4 bases from J, with 14 bases between. The CDR3 spans 14 residues. CDR3: CASSGGFQGYGYTF. The CDR3 DNA reads TGTGCCAGCAGCGGCGGGTTCCAAGGCTATGGCTACACCTTC.

This clone is a singleton in its sample. The V and J genes are TRBV19 and TRBJ2-3; 9 bases map to TRBD1. The length of the CDR3 is 15 residues. Trimming removed 3 bases from V and 3 bases from J; junction bases left unmatched: 4. Germline CDR1 LNHDA, CDR2 SQIVND (reference sequence). The DNA of the CDR3 is TGTGCCAGTAGTATTGGGGGGACAGGGACAGATACGCAGTATTTT. Translating it yields CASSIGGTGTDTQYF.

The V gene is TRBV11-2, the J gene TRBJ1-1; the match to TRBD1 covers 9 bases. The trim removed 5 bases at V and 5 bases at J, leaving 6 bases unmatched. Germline lookup yields CDR1 SGHAT and CDR2 FQNNGV. The length of the CDR3 is 14 residues. The CDR3 region has the DNA TGTGCCAGCAGCCCAGGGACAGGGAGGACTGAAGCTTTCTTT. Protein product: CASSPGTGRTEAFF.

This clone was detected once. The J gene is TRBJ1-1, the V gene TRBV19; D may be TRBD1 (6 bases). Between the trimmed V and J ends, which lost 6 bases and 4 bases, there was a span of 12 bases. This CDR3 is built from 13 residues. Per the germline V gene, CDR1 is LNHDA and CDR2 is SQIVND (reference sequence). CDR3 sequence (DNA): TGTGCCAGTAGAGGGGGAGGGGGCACTGAAGCTTTCTTT. It specifies CASRGGGGTEAFF.

The V call is TRBV5-6, the J call TRBJ1-1; no reliable D call. The CDR3 spans 16 residues. V lost 3 bases and J lost 0, with 15 bases in between. Germline V CDR1 and CDR2: SGHDT, YYEEEE. CDR3 residues: CASSWGGGRMNTEAFF. DNA of the CDR3: TGTGCCAGCAGCTGGGGTGGCGGCAGGATGAACACTGAAGCTTTCTTT.

V is TRBV5-8 and J is TRBJ2-7; a possible D gene is TRBD1 (5 bases). This CDR3 has 13 residues. CDR1 SGHTS and CDR2 YDEGEE come from the germline V gene. Trimming removed 5 bases from V and 11 bases from J, with 20 bases in between. CDR3 residues: CASSFGAGGVEYF. The CDR3, as DNA: TGTGCCAGCAGTTTTGGGGCCGGTGGAGTTGAGTACTTC.

This clone was detected only once. The chain uses TRBV6-5 and TRBJ2-2; perhaps TRBD2 as D (5 bases). The length of the CDR3 is 15 residues. Between the trimmed V and J ends, which lost 4 bases and 4 bases, there was a span of 13 bases. CDR1 and CDR2 (germline): MNHEY, SVGAGI. Here the CDR3 DNA reads TGTGCCAGCAGTTCCGATGAGCGGCGCACCGGGGAGCTGTTTTTT. This encodes CASSSDERRTGELFF.

The V gene is TRBV30, the J gene TRBJ1-2, with TRBD1 matching 9 bases. The CDR3 has 16 amino acids. With 0 bases clipped from V and 2 bases from J, the junction kept 7 bases outside the gene matches. CDR1 GTSNPN and CDR2 SVGIG come from the germline V gene (reference sequence). The CDR3 here is CAWSVGGTGYNYGYTF. As DNA, the CDR3 is TGTGCCTGGAGTGTAGGCGGGACAGGGTACAACTATGGCTACACCTTC.

This rearrangement joins TRBV27 to TRBJ2-5, with TRBD2 identical over 8 bases. Germline V gene data show CDR1 as MNHEY and CDR2 as SMNVEV (reference sequence). This CDR3 is built from 14 residues. Losses at the gene ends were 6 bases for V and 5 bases for J; bases not matched to a gene: 8. CDR3 in amino acids: CASRFSGIGETQYF. CDR3 nucleotide sequence: TGTGCCAGCAGGTTTAGCGGGATCGGGGAGACCCAGTACTTC.